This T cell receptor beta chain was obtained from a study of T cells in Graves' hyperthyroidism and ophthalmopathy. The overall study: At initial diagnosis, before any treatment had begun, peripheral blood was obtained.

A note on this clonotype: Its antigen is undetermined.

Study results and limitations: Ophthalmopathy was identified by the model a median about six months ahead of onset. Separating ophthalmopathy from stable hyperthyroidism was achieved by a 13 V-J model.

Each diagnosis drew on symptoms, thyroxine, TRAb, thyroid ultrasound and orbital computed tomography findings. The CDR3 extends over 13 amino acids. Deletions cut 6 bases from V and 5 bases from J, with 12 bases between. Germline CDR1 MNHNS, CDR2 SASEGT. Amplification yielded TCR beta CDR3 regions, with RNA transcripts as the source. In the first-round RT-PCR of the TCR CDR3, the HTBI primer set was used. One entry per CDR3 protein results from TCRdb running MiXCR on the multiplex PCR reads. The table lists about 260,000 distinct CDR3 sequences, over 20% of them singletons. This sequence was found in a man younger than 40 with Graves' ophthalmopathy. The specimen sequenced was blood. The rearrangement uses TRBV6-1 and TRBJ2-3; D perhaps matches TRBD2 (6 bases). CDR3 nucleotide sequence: TGTGCCAGCAGAGAATTTAGCGGAGATACGCAGTATTTT. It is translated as CASREFSGDTQYF.